This passage covers 27 T cell receptor beta chains from one sample sequenced in a study of cytomegalovirus exposure and HLA in healthy donors. The PCR ran on 60 Vbeta and 13 Jbeta primers. Sequencing was performed with immunoSEQ multiplex PCR; in TCRdb, only in-frame clones are kept and a portion is missing. The sample lists about 130,000 clones, 70% to 85% occurring once. Sequencing input: PBMCs. These receptors came from a man aged 35 to 55 in good health and CMV-seropositive.

V gene TRBV27 combines with J gene TRBJ1-5, with 7 bases lining up with TRBD1. Germline CDR1 MNHEY, CDR2 SMNVEV (reference sequence). V trimming: 6 bases; J trimming: 5 bases; junction bases outside the gene matches: 7. CDR3 length: 14 amino acids. CDR3 nucleotide sequence: TGTGCCAGCAGGAAAGGACAGGAGGATCAGCCCCAGCATTTT. This translates into CASRKGQEDQPQHF.

This chain links TRBV7-8 with TRBJ2-7, with TRBD1 matching over 8 bases. The CDR3 runs 17 residues. CDR1 and CDR2 (germline): SGHVS, FQNEAQ. After removal of 0 bases from V and 3 bases from J, the junction contained 10 bases not matched to a gene. CDR3 nucleotide sequence: TGTGCCAGCAGCTTAGCGGCCGGGACAGGCTTCTTCTACGAGCAGTACTTC. This sequence encodes CASSLAAGTGFFYEQYF.

V gene TRBV7-2 combines with J gene TRBJ2-3; 9 nucleotides agree with TRBD2. CDR3 length equals 16 residues. Germline CDR1 SGHTA, CDR2 FQGNSA. V was clipped by 1 base and J by 5 bases; unmatched bases: 7. CDR3 DNA: TGTGCCAGCAGCTTAGATGGAGCGGGAGGTAAAGATACGCAGTATTTT. Residues: CASSLDGAGGKDTQYF.

This clone was seen a single time. The rearrangement uses TRBV19 and TRBJ2-7; maybe TRBD2 (6 bases). The CDR3 extends over 17 amino acids. With 4 bases removed from V and 5 bases from J, the gap between germline ends came to 24 bases. From germline, CDR1 is LNHDA and CDR2 SQIVND (reference sequence). The CDR3 sequence is CASSTPPSTSIVNEQYF. In nucleotides, the CDR3 is TGTGCCAGTAGTACTCCACCGTCGACTAGTATAGTCAACGAGCAGTACTTC.

This clone was seen a single time. CDR3 nucleotides: TGTGCCAGCAGCGTAGCCCCTCACAATGAGCAGTTCTTC. Protein sequence: CASSVAPHNEQFF. The chain is built from TRBV9 and TRBJ2-1; D unresolved. Germline CDR1 SGDLS, CDR2 YYNGEE. The CDR3 covers 13 residues. The V and J ends lost 0 bases and 5 bases respectively, with 6 bases between them. The whole variable domain, remainder taken from reference TRBV9 and TRBJ2-1, is DSGVTQTPKHLITATGQRVTLRCSPRSGDLSVYWYQQSLDQGLQFLIQYYNGEERAKGNILERFSAQQFPDLHSELNLSSLELGDSALYFCASSVAPHNEQFFGPGTRLTVL.

The chain is built from TRBV7-9 and TRBJ2-1; TRBD1 agrees at 7 bases. J lost 8 bases, V lost 6 bases, and 4 bases had no gene match. This CDR3 comprises 12 residues. Germline CDR1 SEHNR, CDR2 FQNEAQ (reference sequence). The CDR3 spells CASSRTGDEQFF. The CDR3 coding sequence is TGTGCCAGCAGTCGTACAGGGGATGAGCAGTTCTTC.

The chain couples TRBV14 to TRBJ1-2; D gene ambiguous. The CDR3 has 14 amino acids. Germline loops: CDR1 SGHDN, CDR2 FVKESK. V shed 4 bases and J shed 6 bases, with 15 bases lying between them. DNA for the CDR3: TGTGCCAGCAGCCCTAAACAGCTTCTGGATGGCTACACCTTC. Translated: CASSPKQLLDGYTF.

This sequence joins TRBV6-5 and TRBJ2-2; 7 positions match TRBD1. This CDR3 is built from 13 residues. The germline gives CDR1 MNHEY, CDR2 SVGAGI. With 4 bases clipped from V and 6 bases from J, the junction kept 2 bases outside the gene matches. The CDR3 here is CASSWTGPGELFF. In DNA form, the CDR3 reads TGTGCCAGCAGTTGGACAGGTCCCGGGGAGCTGTTTTTT.

This clone was seen just once. The V gene is TRBV6-5, the J gene TRBJ2-1, with TRBD1 matching 8 bases. Germline V lookup: CDR1 MNHEY, CDR2 SVGAGI. This CDR3 has 16 amino acids. V lost 0 bases, J lost 8 bases, and 9 bases stayed unmatched. The chain's CDR3 is CASSYSLDRAVDEQFF. The CDR3 nucleotides read TGTGCCAGCAGTTACTCGTTGGACAGGGCTGTCGATGAGCAGTTCTTC.

This sequence joins TRBV7-2 and TRBJ2-3; 10 nucleotides align to TRBD2. CDR1 is SGHTA and CDR2 is FQGNSA in the germline V gene. Trimming at V came to 5 bases and at J to 0 bases, leaving 2 bases not matched to a gene. This CDR3 has 15 amino acids. The DNA of the CDR3 is TGTGCCAGCAGCCCGGGACTAGCGAGCACAGATACGCAGTATTTT. It is translated as CASSPGLASTDTQYF. The entire variable domain, with the rest obtained from reference TRBV7-2 and TRBJ2-3, is as follows: GAGVSQSPSNKVTEKGKDVELRCDPISGHTALYWYRQSLGQGLEFLIYFQGNSAPDKSGLPSDRFSAERTGGSVSTLTIQRTQQEDSAVYLCASSPGLASTDTQYFGPGTRLTVL.

The V gene is TRBV29-1, the J gene TRBJ2-3, with D perhaps matching TRBD2 (5 bases). The CDR3 sequence is 15 residues long. V was pared by 3 bases and J by 0 bases, with 13 bases between. Germline V gene data show CDR1 as SQVTM and CDR2 as ANQGSEA. CDR3 nucleotides: TGCAGCGTTGACCCCGGCAGGACTAGCACAGATACGCAGTATTTT. This translates into CSVDPGRTSTDTQYF.

This clone has a single count. J is TRBJ1-1 and V is TRBV18; D gene uncertain. The CDR3 length is 13 residues. Per the germline V gene, CDR1 is KGHSH and CDR2 is LQKENI. V dropped 2 bases and J dropped 3 bases, with 7 bases sitting between them. In DNA form, the CDR3 reads TGTGCCAGCTCACCAGGGAGGGACACTGAAGCTTTCTTT. Its protein is CASSPGRDTEAFF.

The V gene is TRBV18, the J gene TRBJ2-3; D is uncertain. Trimming pared 3 bases from V and 4 bases from J, leaving 8 bases between. Germline V CDR1 and CDR2: KGHSH, LQKENI. The CDR3 runs 13 residues. The CDR3 region has the DNA TGTGCCAGCTCACCGATCCCAGCAGATACGCAGTATTTT. Its translation is CASSPIPADTQYF.

This clone has only one observation. The V call is TRBV6-1, the J call TRBJ1-1; 8 bases fit TRBD1. Germline V gene data show CDR1 as MNHNS and CDR2 as SASEGT. J gave up 4 bases and V 6 bases, and 7 bases lay outside the gene matches. CDR3 length: 14 residues. In DNA, the CDR3 is TGTGCCAGCAGCCCGACAGGGGATGTCACTGAAGCTTTCTTT. It encodes CASSPTGDVTEAFF.

The rearrangement joins TRBV5-1 to TRBJ1-2; the D gene is possibly TRBD1 (5 bases). The CDR3 extends over 14 amino acids. CDR1 SGHRS and CDR2 YFSETQ come from the germline V gene. Trimming cost V 0 bases and J 6 bases, with 12 bases left between them. The CDR3 DNA reads TGCGCCAGCAGCTTGGTGGGGGGAACGGATGGCTACACCTTC. Protein sequence: CASSLVGGTDGYTF.

This chain connects TRBV4-1 to TRBJ1-1; 8 bases line up with TRBD1. The CDR3 covers 17 residues. CDR1 and CDR2 from the germline V gene are MGHRA and YSYEKL. The V gene end was trimmed by 3 bases and the J gene end by 4 bases; junction bases not matched to a gene: 13. CDR3 DNA: TGCGCCAGCAGCCATTGGGCAGGGGGCCTGGGGGGCACTGAAGCTTTCTTT. Residues: CASSHWAGGLGGTEAFF.

V and J are TRBV5-4 and TRBJ2-7, with 10 bases lining up with TRBD2. CDR3 length equals 16 residues. After removal of 4 bases from V and 1 base from J, the junction contained 8 bases not matched to a gene. Germline V CDR1 and CDR2: SGHNT, YYREEE (reference sequence). DNA for the CDR3: TGTGCCAGCAGCGGGGGGGCTAGCGGGAGTTCCTACGAGCAGTACTTC. Amino acid sequence: CASSGGASGSSYEQYF.

This clone showed up just once. V is TRBV19 and J is TRBJ1-5; 8 bases are shared with TRBD1. The CDR3 is 17 residues long. CDR1 LNHDA and CDR2 SQIVND come from the germline V gene (reference sequence). V trimming: 6 bases; J trimming: 3 bases; junction bases outside the gene matches: 13. CDR3 sequence (DNA): TGTGCCAGTAGGGGGACCGAGGACAGGGACTACAATCAGCCCCAGCATTTT. Protein: CASRGTEDRDYNQPQHF.

The V and J genes are TRBV7-9 and TRBJ2-5; D is ambiguous. The CDR3 has 12 amino acids. V lost 5 bases to trimming and J lost 0 bases, with 4 bases between them. Germline V gene sequence: CDR1 SEHNR, CDR2 FQNEAQ (reference sequence). CDR3 sequence: CASSLYQETQYF. CDR3 nucleotide sequence: TGTGCCAGCAGCCTGTACCAAGAGACCCAGTACTTC.

The gene calls are TRBV15 and TRBJ2-5; possible D gene TRBD1, 6 bases. The ends were cut back, 0 bases at V and 4 bases at J, with 12 bases in the middle. CDR1 LNHNV and CDR2 YYDKDF come from the germline V gene (reference sequence). The CDR3 length is 15 residues. This CDR3 is CATSRDHQGRETQYF. The CDR3 region has the DNA TGTGCCACCAGCAGAGATCATCAGGGGAGAGAGACCCAGTACTTC.

This clone was detected a few times. Germline and junction disagree at one end, which may indicate a read error. This sequence joins TRBV6-1 and TRBJ2-7, with D possibly being TRBD1 (8 bases). The length of the CDR3 is 11 residues. Per germline, CDR1 MNHNS and CDR2 SASEGT. CDR3 sequence: CASSGTGRVGF. The CDR3 DNA sequence: TGTGCCAGCAGTGGGACAGGGAGGGTTGGGTTC.

J is TRBJ1-1 and V is TRBV27, with D maybe TRBD1 (6 bases). This CDR3 is 15 amino acids long. Per germline, CDR1 MNHEY and CDR2 SMNVEV (reference sequence). V gave up 4 bases and J gave up 5 bases, with 17 bases separating them. In DNA form, the CDR3 reads TGTGCCAGCAGTTCCGCAGGGGTCCTGCGAACTGAAGCTTTCTTT. This encodes CASSSAGVLRTEAFF.

J is TRBJ1-1 and V is TRBV11-1, with a tentative D call TRBD1 (5 bases). The germline V gene has CDR1 SGHAT and CDR2 FQDESV (reference sequence). V lost 4 bases and J 7 bases, leaving 10 bases between the germline ends. The CDR3 has 12 residues. The CDR3 DNA reads as TGTGCCAGCAGCTCAGACAGTTTTGAAGCTTTCTTT. This gives the protein CASSSDSFEAFF.

The chain employs TRBV11-2 and TRBJ2-6; no definite D call. This CDR3 contains 15 residues. Trimming removed 1 base at V and 2 bases at J, with 6 bases between. Per germline, CDR1 SGHAT and CDR2 FQNNGV. CDR3 loop: CASSLGGTGANVLTF. The CDR3 DNA is TGTGCCAGCAGCTTAGGAGGTACTGGGGCCAACGTCCTGACTTTC.

Of note for this clone: Other DNA variants within this sample encode the same CDR3. The CDR3 DNA reads TGTGCCAGCAGCTTGGGACAAGTTAACACTGAAGCTTTCTTT. Its protein is CASSLGQVNTEAFF. The rearrangement joins TRBV5-4 to TRBJ1-1; no definite D call. CDR1 is SGHNT, CDR2 YYREEE, per germline (reference sequence). V lost 0 bases, J lost 2 bases, and 8 bases lay in between. CDR3 length equals 14 residues.

V usage is TRBV10-3 and J usage is TRBJ2-3; D unresolved. This CDR3 spans 13 amino acids. Germline V lookup: CDR1 ENHRY, CDR2 SYGVKD. The V end lost 0 bases, the J end lost 4 bases, and 5 bases lay between the germline ends. CDR3 loop: CAISESRADTQYF. CDR3 nucleotide sequence: TGTGCCATCAGTGAGTCACGGGCAGATACGCAGTATTTT.

This sequence joins TRBV30 and TRBJ1-1; D call uncertain. The CDR3 length is 14 residues. Trimming cost V 6 bases and J 4 bases, with 18 bases left between them. Germline CDR1 reads GTSNPN; CDR2 reads SVGIG (reference sequence). The CDR3 nucleotides are TGTGCCTGCAAAGGGAGTCGGACGAGCACTGAAGCTTTCTTT. Encoded protein: CACKGSRTSTEAFF.